Shown below are 8 T cell receptor beta chains from a single sample sequenced in a study of CD8+CD57+ T cells in acquired aplastic anemia. Using genomic DNA as the template, TCR beta VDJ and CDR3 profiling was carried out. TCRdb re-derived calls from the reads in MiXCR, one entry per CDR3 protein. The repertoire includes around 250,000 distinct CDR3 sequences, around 60% of them detected once, and under 8.5% sits in the top ten. Sample: sorted CD4+, CD8+, or CD8+CD57+ T cells (not recorded which) from PBMCs. All receptors come from a human donor with severe aplastic anemia or a healthy control (not recorded which).

J is TRBJ1-3 and V is TRBV7-6, with D unclear. This CDR3 is built from 14 residues. Per the germline V gene, CDR1 is SGHVS and CDR2 is FNYEAQ. Trimming took off 5 bases at V and 2 bases at J, with 10 bases between the two ends. CDR3: CASSEGGAGNTIYF. The CDR3 DNA reads as TGTGCCAGCAGCGAGGGTGGGGCTGGAAACACCATATATTTT.

This clonotype has at least ten counts. The chain is built from TRBV6-5 and TRBJ2-3; no firm D call. CDR1 is MNHEY and CDR2 is SVGAGI in the germline V gene. There are 15 residues in the CDR3. The V end lost 6 bases, the J end lost 1 base, and 14 bases lay between the germline ends. In DNA form, the CDR3 reads TGTGCCAGCAGCCGCGGTGGGGTTGGCACAGATACGCAGTATTTT. Translating gives CASSRGGVGTDTQYF.

This rearrangement joins TRBV19 to TRBJ1-1; D remains unclear. The CDR3 spans 12 residues. CDR1 and CDR2 from the germline V gene are LNHDA and SQIVND (reference sequence). The V end lost 5 bases, the J end lost 8 bases, and 12 bases lay between the germline ends. Written as DNA, the CDR3 is TGTGCCAGTAGTTTCCCCGGAGACGAAGCTTTCTTT. Its protein product is CASSFPGDEAFF.

The rearrangement links TRBV4-2 to TRBJ1-1, with 7 bases matching TRBD1. The trim removed 0 bases at V and 2 bases at J, leaving 3 bases unmatched. CDR3 size: 15 residues. Looked up from germline, CDR1 is LGHNA and CDR2 is YNFKEQ. CDR3 sequence (DNA): TGTGCCAGCAGCCAAGAGACAGGGCGAAACACTGAAGCTTTCTTT. This codes for CASSQETGRNTEAFF.

V gene TRBV24-1 combines with J gene TRBJ2-5; D not certain. This CDR3 spans 13 amino acids. Germline V gives CDR1 KGHDR, CDR2 SFDVKD. Deletions cut 1 base from V and 2 bases from J, with 4 bases between. CDR3 protein: CATSDFGQETQYF. The CDR3, as DNA: TGTGCCACCAGTGATTTTGGGCAAGAGACCCAGTACTTC.

This rearrangement joins TRBV7-8 to TRBJ2-1; TRBD2 matches 9 bases. The junction had 15 bases not matched to a gene; V was cut back by 6 bases and J by 9 bases. Germline V gene sequence: CDR1 SGHVS, CDR2 FQNEAQ. This CDR3 comprises 16 residues. The CDR3 DNA is TGTGCCAGCAGTGAAGCTGGCGGGGGGGGCCTGCGTGAGCAGTTCTTC. Translated, it gives CASSEAGGGGLREQFF. Looking up the rest from reference TRBV7-8 and TRBJ2-1 gives the full variable domain: GAGVSQSPRYKVAKRGQDVALRCDPISGHVSLFWYQQALGQGPEFLTYFQNEAQLDKSGLPSDRFFAERPEGSVSTLKIQRTQQEDSAVYLCASSEAGGGGLREQFFGPGTRLTVL.

This clonotype was detected ten times or more. J is TRBJ2-5 and V is TRBV19; possible D gene TRBD1, 5 bases. Per the germline V gene, CDR1 is LNHDA and CDR2 is SQIVND (reference sequence). V dropped 3 bases and J dropped 4 bases, with 12 bases sitting between them. The CDR3 loop spans 14 amino acids. CDR3 DNA: TGTGCCAGTAGTATCTGGGGCGGAACAGAGACCCAGTACTTC. Translated, it gives CASSIWGGTETQYF.

The chain employs TRBV7-8 and TRBJ2-7, with a possible D match to TRBD1 (7 bases). This CDR3 is built from 15 residues. Trimming removed 6 bases from V and 5 bases from J, with 20 bases in between. Germline V gives CDR1 SGHVS, CDR2 FQNEAQ. CDR3 sequence (DNA): TGTGCCAGCAGTTTAACCGGGGGACAGCCTAACGAGCAGTACTTC. Protein: CASSLTGGQPNEQYF.